Described below is a single T cell receptor (beta chain) sequence and its context. This sample was included in a study of blood T cell repertoires in COVID-19. In germline, CDR1 is SEHNR, CDR2 FQNEAQ (reference sequence). The CDR3 is 15 residues long. Trimming pared 5 bases from V and 2 bases from J, leaving 16 bases between. Recovered participants had two consecutive negative NP/OP PCR tests, healthcare professional clearance, or symptom resolution. Generated by immunoSEQ multiplex PCR, the TCRdb table keeps only in-frame clones and is missing some. This sample yields approximately 170,000 clones, of which around 80% are seen a single time; roughly 8% belongs to the top ten.

The chain links TRBV7-9 to TRBJ2-7, with D tentatively TRBD1 (6 bases). This sequence was found in a woman in her 50s who had recovered from COVID-19. The source material was PBMCs or T cells enriched from blood (not recorded which). The CDR3 sequence is CASSDTGTSAYEQYF. The CDR3 bases are TGTGCCAGCAGCGATACCGGGACATCAGCCTACGAGCAGTACTTC. Combining the CDR3 with reference TRBV7-9 and TRBJ2-7 gives the whole variable domain DTGVSQNPRHKITKRGQNVTFRCDPISEHNRLYWYRQTLGQGPEFLTYFQNEAQLEKSRLLSDRFSAERPKGSFSTLEIQRTEQGDSAMYLCASSDTGTSAYEQYFGPGTRLTVT.